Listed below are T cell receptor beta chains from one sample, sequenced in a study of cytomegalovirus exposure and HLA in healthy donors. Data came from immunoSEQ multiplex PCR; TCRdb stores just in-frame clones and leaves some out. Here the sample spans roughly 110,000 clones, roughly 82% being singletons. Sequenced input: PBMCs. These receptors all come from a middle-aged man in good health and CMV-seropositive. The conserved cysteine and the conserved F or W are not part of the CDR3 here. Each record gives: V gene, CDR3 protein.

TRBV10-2	ASMEAGGRQETQY
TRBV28	ASTTIGFLYEQY
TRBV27	ASRILRNTEAF
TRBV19	ASRGDRAGENTGELF
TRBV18	ASSTGQSSYEQY
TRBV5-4	ASGDLGAQASTEAF
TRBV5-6	ASITRQGAAETQY
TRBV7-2	ASSYRGVETQY
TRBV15	ATSRPRGRGQGQPQH
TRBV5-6	ASSLADRNYGYT
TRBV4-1	ASSQSKLVRTEAF